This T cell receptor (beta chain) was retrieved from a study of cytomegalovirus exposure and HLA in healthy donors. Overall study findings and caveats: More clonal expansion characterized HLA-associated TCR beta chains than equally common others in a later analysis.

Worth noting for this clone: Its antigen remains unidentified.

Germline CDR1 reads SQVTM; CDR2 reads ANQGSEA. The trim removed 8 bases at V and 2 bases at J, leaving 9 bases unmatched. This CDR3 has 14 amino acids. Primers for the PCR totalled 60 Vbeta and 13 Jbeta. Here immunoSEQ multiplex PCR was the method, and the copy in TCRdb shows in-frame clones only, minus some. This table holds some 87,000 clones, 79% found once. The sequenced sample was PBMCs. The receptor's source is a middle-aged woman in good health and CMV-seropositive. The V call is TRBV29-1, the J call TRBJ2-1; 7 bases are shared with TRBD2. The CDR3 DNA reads TGCAGCTCCCACGGGGCGGGAGCCTACAATGAGCAGTTCTTC. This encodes CSSHGAGAYNEQFF.